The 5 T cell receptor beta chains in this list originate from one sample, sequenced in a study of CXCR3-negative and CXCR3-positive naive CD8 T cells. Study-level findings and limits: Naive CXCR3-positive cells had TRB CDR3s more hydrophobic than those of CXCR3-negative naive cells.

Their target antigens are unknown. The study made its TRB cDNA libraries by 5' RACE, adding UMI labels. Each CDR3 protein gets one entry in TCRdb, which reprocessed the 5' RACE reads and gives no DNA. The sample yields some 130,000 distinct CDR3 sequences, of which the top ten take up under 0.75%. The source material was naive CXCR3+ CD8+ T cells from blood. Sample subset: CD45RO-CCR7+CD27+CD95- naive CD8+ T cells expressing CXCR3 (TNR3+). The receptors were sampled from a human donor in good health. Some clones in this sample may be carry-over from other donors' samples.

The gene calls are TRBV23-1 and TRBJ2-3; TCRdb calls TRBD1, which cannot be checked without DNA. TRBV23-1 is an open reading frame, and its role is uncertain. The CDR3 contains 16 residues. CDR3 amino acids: CASSPRDRGQADTQYF.

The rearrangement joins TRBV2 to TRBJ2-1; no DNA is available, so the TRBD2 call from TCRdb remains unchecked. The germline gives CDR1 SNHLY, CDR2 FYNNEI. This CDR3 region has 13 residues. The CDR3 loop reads CASNRPGLAEQFF.

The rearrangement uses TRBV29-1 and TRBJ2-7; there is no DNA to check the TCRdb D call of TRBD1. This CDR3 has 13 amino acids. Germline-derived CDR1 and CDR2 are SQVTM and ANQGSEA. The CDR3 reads CSAETRGQGEQYF.

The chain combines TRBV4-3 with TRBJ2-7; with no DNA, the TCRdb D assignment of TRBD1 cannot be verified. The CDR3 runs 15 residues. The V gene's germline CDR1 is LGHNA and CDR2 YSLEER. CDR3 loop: CASSPTGVGAYEQYF.

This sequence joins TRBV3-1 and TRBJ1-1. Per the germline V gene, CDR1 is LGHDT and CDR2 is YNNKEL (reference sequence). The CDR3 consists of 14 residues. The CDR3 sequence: CASSQDFVSTEAFF.